The rows below give T cell receptor beta chains drawn from one sample of a study of PD-1 blockade in classical Hodgkin lymphoma. Data came from immunoSEQ multiplex PCR; TCRdb stores just in-frame clones and leaves some out. The sample lists roughly 28,000 clones, around 73% seen once, with roughly a third in the top ten. This specimen was peripheral blood mononuclear cells (PBMCs), taken before the second cycle of nivolumab. The receptors come from a human donor with classical Hodgkin lymphoma. CDR3s include the opening cysteine and the closing phenylalanine or tryptophan. Each record gives: V gene, J gene, clone size, D gene, CDR3 DNA, CDR3 protein. A D gene is named only where the DNA matches it firmly. The size field is filled for only some rows; it gives once, few, many or a size class.

TRBV28,TRBJ1-5,.,.,TGTGCCAGCAGTTCACTTCCAGGGGCAAGCAATCAGCCCCAGCATTTT,CASSSLPGASNQPQHF
TRBV28,TRBJ2-3,few,.,TGTGCCAGCAGTAGTCGCACCCTCACAGATACGCAGTATTTT,CASSSRTLTDTQYF
TRBV4-3,TRBJ1-2,medium-sized,.,TGCGCCAGCAGCCAGGCCAACCTCGGACAGCGCTATGGCTACACCTTC,CASSQANLGQRYGYTF
TRBV6-6,TRBJ1-2,.,TRBD1,TGTGCCAGCAGTGACGACAGGGGTGGCTACACCTTC,CASSDDRGGYTF
TRBV30,TRBJ1-1,.,TRBD1,TGTGCCTGGAAAGACAGGGGAAAGACTGAAGCTTTCTTT,CAWKDRGKTEAFF
TRBV7-3,TRBJ2-2,.,TRBD2,TGTGCCAGCAGCCTTATCGCCGGGACTAGCGGGGGGGCCAGGACCGGGGAGCTGTTTTTT,CASSLIAGTSGGARTGELFF
TRBV18,TRBJ1-2,.,.,TGTGCCAGCTCGCCCACGGGTAACAGGCTCTATGGCTACACCTTC,CASSPTGNRLYGYTF
TRBV6-1,TRBJ1-1,few,.,TGTGCCACCCGGGTCGGGGGGACTGAAGCTTTCTTT,CATRVGGTEAFF
TRBV4-3,TRBJ2-3,.,TRBD2,TGCGCCAGCAGCCGGGATCGGCGGGGGGGCACTCATACGCAGTATTTT,CASSRDRRGGTHTQYF
TRBV6-1,TRBJ1-2,.,.,TGTGCCAGCAGTGGCTTGAGGTCTACAGGAGCTAACTATGGCTACACCTTC,CASSGLRSTGANYGYTF
TRBV6-1,TRBJ1-1,once,.,TGTGCCACCCCCTCCTCGGGGATTTTGGCTTTCTTT,CATPSSGILAFF
TRBV5-1,TRBJ1-1,.,.,TGCGCCAGCTATGGGACGGTGAACACTGAAGCTTTCTTT,CASYGTVNTEAFF
TRBV6-5,TRBJ2-3,.,.,TGTGCCAGCAGTTACGGGGGAGCGGGCACAGATACGCAGTATTTT,CASSYGGAGTDTQYF
TRBV5-1,TRBJ1-1,few,.,TGCGCCAGCAGCCTTCTAGAGGGTGAAGCTTTCTTT,CASSLLEGEAFF
TRBV30,TRBJ1-2,.,TRBD1,TGTGCCTGGAGCCACCGAGGGGGCCCCGCTTCGGCTAACTATGGCTACACCTTC,CAWSHRGGPASANYGYTF
TRBV18,TRBJ1-1,.,.,TGTGCCAGCTCACCAGGCCGGATGAACACTGAAGCTTTCTTT,CASSPGRMNTEAFF
TRBV30,TRBJ1-5,.,.,TGTGCCTGGAGTCCTCCGGGACTTCCACGCAATCAGCCCCAGCATTTT,CAWSPPGLPRNQPQHF
TRBV11-3,TRBJ2-5,.,TRBD1,TGTGCCAGCAGCTTAGAAGGGGGCGTTGAGACCCAGTACTTC,CASSLEGGVETQYF
TRBV11-3,TRBJ1-6,.,TRBD1,TGTGCCAGCAGCCCTGCACCGACAGGGCTCAATTCACCCCTCCACTTT,CASSPAPTGLNSPLHF
TRBV4-2,TRBJ1-1,few,.,TGTGCCAGCAGCCAAGTTGGTGTGTTCACTGAAGCTTTCTTT,CASSQVGVFTEAFF
TRBV19,TRBJ2-2,.,.,TGTGCCAGTAGAAGACAGGACACCGGGGAGCTGTTTTTT,CASRRQDTGELFF
TRBV2,TRBJ2-6,.,TRBD1,TGTGCCAGCCACCGGGACAGAGAAATGTTCTCTGGGGCCAACGTCCTGACTTTC,CASHRDREMFSGANVLTF
TRBV28,TRBJ2-1,.,.,TGTGCCACTAACGCCGAGTACAATGAGCAGTTCTTC,CATNAEYNEQFF
TRBV5-6,TRBJ1-1,.,.,TGTGCCAGCAGCAGGGGGGTGAGGGACACTGAAGCTTTCTTT,CASSRGVRDTEAFF
TRBV2,TRBJ2-7,.,.,TGTGCCAGCAGTGGAGTGTACGAGCAGTACTTC,CASSGVYEQYF
TRBV7-2,TRBJ1-1,.,TRBD1,TGTGCCAGCAGCACCCGACAGGGTAACACTGAAGCTTTCTTT,CASSTRQGNTEAFF
TRBV7-2,TRBJ2-3,.,.,TGTGCCAGCAGCTTTTTAGTAGAGGCAGATACGCAGTATTTT,CASSFLVEADTQYF
TRBV18,TRBJ2-1,once,.,TGTGCCAGCTCACCACAGGGGGAGAGCTCCTACAATGAGCAGTTCTTC,CASSPQGESSYNEQFF
TRBV7-8,TRBJ1-2,few,.,TGTGCCAGCAGCTTAGACGCAGGTCTCTATGGCTACACCTTC,CASSLDAGLYGYTF
TRBV30,TRBJ2-3,.,.,TGTGCCTGGAATCAGGGACTGATCACAGATACGCAGTATTTT,CAWNQGLITDTQYF
TRBV6-1,TRBJ2-5,.,.,TGTGCCAGCAGTGAAGCGCTTCTTTTCGCTAGTCAAGAGACCCAGTACTTC,CASSEALLFASQETQYF
TRBV5-1,TRBJ2-2,.,TRBD2,TGCGCCAGCAGCCTATTGGGAGGGGAAGGCGGGGAGCTGTTTTTT,CASSLLGGEGGELFF
TRBV19,TRBJ2-7,once,TRBD1,TGTGCCAGTAGTCAACAGGGGATTGGCGAGCAGTACTTC,CASSQQGIGEQYF
TRBV6-1,TRBJ1-5,.,.,TGTGCCAGCAGTGCTATGGACAGTTTCAATCAGCCCCAGCATTTT,CASSAMDSFNQPQHF
TRBV18,TRBJ2-5,.,.,TGTGCCAGCTCAACGGGGAATACGGGGGTTCAAGAGACCCAGTACTTC,CASSTGNTGVQETQYF
TRBV4-1,TRBJ2-4,.,TRBD2,TGCGCCAGCAGCCAAGACGGGGGGATTGGGAAAAACATTCAGTACTTC,CASSQDGGIGKNIQYF
TRBV4-2,TRBJ2-1,.,.,TGTGCCAGCAGCCTATTGGGACGGGACAATGAGCAGTTCTTC,CASSLLGRDNEQFF
TRBV11-2,TRBJ1-3,.,.,TGTGCCAGCAGCTTAGAGGGGCGGAACACCATATATTTT,CASSLEGRNTIYF
TRBV15,TRBJ2-3,.,TRBD2,TGTGCCACCAGCAGGACCCTGACTAGCGGCCACACAGATACGCAGTATTTT,CATSRTLTSGHTDTQYF
TRBV9,TRBJ1-2,.,TRBD1,TGTGCCAGCAGCACAGGACAGGGGCACGGCTACACCTTC,CASSTGQGHGYTF
TRBV7-8,TRBJ2-3,.,TRBD2,TGTGCCAGCAGCTTAGTGGGGCGACTAGCGGGAACAGATACGCAGTATTTT,CASSLVGRLAGTDTQYF
TRBV19,TRBJ1-1,.,.,TGTGCCAGTAGTAGGGCCGGGACTTTAGCTTTCTTT,CASSRAGTLAFF
TRBV19,TRBJ1-6,once,.,TGTGCCAGTAGTATCGGAAGGGCATCGGTTCCCCTCCACTTT,CASSIGRASVPLHF
TRBV5-1,TRBJ1-2,once,.,TGCGCCAGCAGCTTGGCCGTCCTGGACACGTATGGCTACACCTTC,CASSLAVLDTYGYTF
TRBV27,TRBJ2-5,.,.,TGTGCCAGCACAGGACGGTCGGAGACCCAGTACTTC,CASTGRSETQYF
TRBV11-3,TRBJ2-6,few,TRBD1,TGTGCCAGCAATCCGGGACAGGGGGCCTCTGGGGCCAACGTCCTGACTTTC,CASNPGQGASGANVLTF
TRBV6-5,TRBJ1-1,.,.,TGTGCCAGCAGTTACCCCGGGGAGGGGGACGCTTTCTTT,CASSYPGEGDAFF
TRBV5-1,TRBJ1-5,once,.,TGCGCCAGCAGATTGGGTATCGGCAATCAGCCCCAGCATTTT,CASRLGIGNQPQHF
TRBV5-1,TRBJ1-1,.,.,TGCGCCAGCAGCTTAATTAGTGTAGCGAACACTGAAGCTTTCTTT,CASSLISVANTEAFF
TRBV6-5,TRBJ2-5,.,.,TGTGCCAGCAGTTCAGGAAGGCAAGAGACCCAGTACTTC,CASSSGRQETQYF
TRBV5-6,TRBJ2-5,once,.,TGTGCCAGCAGCCGGGTGGCCAGCGGGCAAGAGACCCAGTACTTC,CASSRVASGQETQYF